Each of the 23 T cell receptor beta chains below was sequenced from the same sample in a study of blood T cell repertoires in COVID-19. Sequencing was performed with immunoSEQ multiplex PCR; in TCRdb, only in-frame clones are kept and a portion is missing. The sample shows about 100,000 clones, nearly 90% of them seen only once. Sequenced material: peripheral blood. The receptors come from a man aged 45-65 years with active COVID-19.

This clone was counted a few times. V is TRBV6-5 and J is TRBJ2-1; D remains unclear. V was clipped by 6 bases and J by 2 bases, with 8 bases between them. The CDR3 has 13 residues. Germline V gene data show CDR1 as MNHEY and CDR2 as SVGAGI. The CDR3 DNA is TGTGCCAGCAGCCTAGATACCTACAATGAGCAGTTCTTC. Protein sequence: CASSLDTYNEQFF.

The J gene is TRBJ1-6, the V gene TRBV5-1; D unresolved. The CDR3 is 16 amino acids. The V and J ends lost 3 bases and 2 bases respectively, with 12 bases between them. Germline values: CDR1 SGHRS, CDR2 YFSETQ. CDR3 sequence (DNA): TGCGCCAGCAGCTGGAGCCAAGTCACCTATAATTCACCCCTCCACTTT. Translating it yields CASSWSQVTYNSPLHF. Full variable domain (outside the CDR3, taken from reference TRBV5-1 and TRBJ1-6): KAGVTQTPRYLIKTRGQQVTLSCSPISGHRSVSWYQQTPGQGLQFLFEYFSETQRNKGNFPGRFSGRQFSNSRSEMNVSTLELGDSALYLCASSWSQVTYNSPLHFGNGTRLTVT.

V is TRBV2 and J is TRBJ1-1, with a tentative D call TRBD1 (6 bases). V was trimmed by 9 bases and J by 0 bases, leaving 11 bases between them. The CDR3 length is 13 residues. Germline V gene sequence: CDR1 SNHLY, CDR2 FYNNEI. CDR3: CASLTGMNTEAFF. The CDR3 nucleotides are TGTGCCAGTTTGACAGGCATGAACACTGAAGCTTTCTTT.

The chain joins TRBV3-1 (or the pseudogene TRBV3-2) to TRBJ1-1; TRBD1 matches 10 bases. V trimming: 5 bases; J trimming: 7 bases; junction bases outside the gene matches: 4. The length of the CDR3 is 13 residues. Looked up from germline, CDR1 is LGHDT and CDR2 is YNNKEL (reference sequence). CDR3 DNA sequence: TGTGCCAGCAGCTCGGACAGGGGGGGTGAAGCTTTCTTT. This sequence encodes CASSSDRGGEAFF.

The chain couples TRBV11-2 to TRBJ1-2; D is undetermined. The CDR3 extends over 16 amino acids. The V end lost 4 bases, the J end lost 0 bases, and 15 bases lay between the germline ends. Germline values: CDR1 SGHAT, CDR2 FQNNGV. For the CDR3, the DNA is TGTGCCAGCAGCTCTCTCAGAAGCGGTGCTAACTATGGCTACACCTTC. Its protein product is CASSSLRSGANYGYTF.

J is TRBJ1-1 and V is TRBV7-2; D perhaps matches TRBD1 (5 bases). Germline-derived CDR1 and CDR2 are SGHTA and FQGNSA. The CDR3 contains 14 residues. The V gene lost 0 bases and the J gene lost 4 bases, with 9 bases spanning the gap. CDR3 bases: TGTGCCAGCAGCTTAGCCGCGGGGGGCACTGAAGCTTTCTTT. It codes for CASSLAAGGTEAFF.

The rearrangement joins TRBV7-2 to TRBJ2-1, with D perhaps matching TRBD2 (5 bases). Trimming stripped 3 bases from V and 3 bases from J, with 15 bases between. The germline V gene encodes CDR1 SGHTA and CDR2 FQGNSA. The CDR3 length is 16 residues. CDR3: CASSFEPSSGYNEQFF. CDR3 nucleotide sequence: TGTGCCAGCAGCTTCGAGCCTAGCAGCGGCTACAATGAGCAGTTCTTC.

V and J are TRBV5-1 and TRBJ1-4; D unclear. The germline V gene encodes CDR1 SGHRS and CDR2 YFSETQ. V lost 4 bases, J lost 8 bases, and 9 bases lay in between. CDR3 size: 12 residues. CDR3 sequence (DNA): TGCGCCAGCAGCCTCCTCGAGGAAAAACTGTTTTTT. Amino acid sequence: CASSLLEEKLFF.

This chain uses TRBV18 with TRBJ1-2; tentative D call: TRBD1 (6 bases). CDR3 size: 15 residues. Germline loops: CDR1 KGHSH, CDR2 LQKENI. Between the trimmed V and J ends, which lost 3 bases and 7 bases, there was a span of 18 bases. CDR3 sequence: CASSPGQLLTGGYTF. The CDR3 nucleotides read TGTGCCAGCTCACCGGGACAACTTCTAACTGGTGGCTACACCTTC.

This clone was seen a handful of times. The rearrangement joins TRBV27 to TRBJ1-4; 8 positions agree with TRBD1. Germline values: CDR1 MNHEY, CDR2 SMNVEV (reference sequence). The CDR3 runs 15 residues. Trimming took 5 bases from V and 5 from J; bases not matched to a gene: 7. CDR3 region: CASSARTGSNEKLFF. The CDR3 DNA sequence: TGTGCCAGCAGTGCACGGACAGGGTCGAATGAAAAACTGTTTTTT.

The J gene is TRBJ1-2, the V gene TRBV19, with D perhaps TRBD1 (6 bases). CDR1 and CDR2 from the germline V gene are LNHDA and SQIVND (reference sequence). Trimming cost V 6 bases and J 7 bases, with 15 bases left between them. CDR3 size: 13 residues. This CDR3 is CASSRDIKGGYTF. DNA for the CDR3: TGTGCCAGTAGCCGGGACATTAAGGGTGGCTACACCTTC.

J is TRBJ2-5 and V is TRBV19, with D maybe TRBD2 (6 bases). CDR1 LNHDA and CDR2 SQIVND come from the germline V gene (reference sequence). The CDR3 extends over 14 amino acids. Trimming removed 3 bases at V and 5 bases at J, with 13 bases between. This chain's CDR3 is CASSIISGDETQYF. CDR3 in DNA: TGTGCCAGTAGTATCATTTCGGGGGATGAGACCCAGTACTTC.

The chain carries TRBV27 and TRBJ2-5; maybe TRBD1 (5 bases). Trimming took 3 bases from V and 1 from J, leaving 21 bases between them. Looked up from germline, CDR1 is MNHEY and CDR2 is SMNVEV (reference sequence). The CDR3 has 18 amino acids. The DNA of the CDR3 is TGTGCCAGCAGTTTGGTTCGGTCGGGCAGGGCCTTCCAAGAGACCCAGTACTTC. This sequence encodes CASSLVRSGRAFQETQYF.

This clone was detected once. The gene calls are TRBV4-1 and TRBJ1-5; 8 bases are a match to TRBD1. Looked up from germline, CDR1 is MGHRA and CDR2 is YSYEKL. The CDR3 extends over 17 amino acids. V was clipped by 0 bases and J by 4 bases; unmatched bases: 8. The CDR3, as DNA: TGCGCCAGCAGCCAAGATCGGGCAGGGACAGGTAATCAGCCCCAGCATTTT. It yields the protein CASSQDRAGTGNQPQHF.

The rearrangement joins TRBV6-1 to TRBJ1-2, with 8 bases matching TRBD1. CDR1 and CDR2 (germline): MNHNS, SASEGT. The CDR3 loop spans 16 amino acids. With V trimmed by 4 bases and J by 4 bases, 11 bases remained unmatched. The CDR3 nucleotides read TGTGCCAGCAGTGGTGTGACAGGGGAGCTCCGCTATGGCTACACCTTC. Translated, it gives CASSGVTGELRYGYTF.

This clone has just one count. The genes are TRBV9 and TRBJ2-5; 7 bases map to TRBD1. The trim removed 3 bases at V and 1 base at J, leaving 6 bases unmatched. This CDR3 is built from 15 residues. Germline V gene data show CDR1 as SGDLS and CDR2 as YYNGEE. CDR3 nucleotides: TGTGCCAGCAGCGGCAGGGGGAAGAGCCAAGAGACCCAGTACTTC. It translates to CASSGRGKSQETQYF.

This rearrangement joins TRBV6-6 to TRBJ1-2; 7 positions agree with TRBD1. The V and J ends lost 5 bases and 8 bases, in that order; junction bases with no gene match: 23. Germline lookup yields CDR1 MNHNY and CDR2 SVGAGI (reference sequence). CDR3 length: 18 residues. CDR3 in amino acids: CASSQIGVSTGAMGGYTF. CDR3 in DNA: TGTGCCAGCAGTCAAATCGGTGTTAGTACAGGGGCAATGGGGGGCTACACCTTC.

The rearrangement uses TRBV3-1 (or the pseudogene TRBV3-2) and TRBJ2-7; TRBD2 aligns across 7 bases. The germline CDR1 and CDR2 sequences are LGHDT and YNNKEL (reference sequence). Germline trimming cut 4 bases from V and 6 bases from J; bases unmatched to any gene: 6. The CDR3 has 13 residues. The CDR3 here is CASSLRGGTEQYF. CDR3 in DNA: TGTGCCAGCAGCCTTCGGGGAGGGACCGAGCAGTACTTC.

V is TRBV6-1 and J is TRBJ1-5; tentative D call: TRBD1 (5 bases). From germline, CDR1 is MNHNS and CDR2 SASEGT. Trimming removed 3 bases at V and 1 base at J, with 13 bases between. This CDR3 has 16 residues. The CDR3 region has the DNA TGTGCCAGCAGTGACTGGGGAGGGGCGAGCAATCAGCCCCAGCATTTT. It is translated as CASSDWGGASNQPQHF.

This chain joins TRBV5-1 and TRBJ2-7, with TRBD2 as a possible D gene (5 bases). This CDR3 is built from 12 residues. CDR1 is SGHRS and CDR2 is YFSETQ in the germline V gene. The ends were cut back, 0 bases at V and 7 bases at J, with 8 bases in the middle. The DNA for the CDR3 is TGCGCCAGCAGCTTGGACTGGGAGGAGCAGTACTTC. Encoded protein: CASSLDWEEQYF.

The chain combines TRBV30 with TRBJ2-7; 8 nucleotides agree with TRBD1. Germline V gives CDR1 GTSNPN, CDR2 SVGIG (reference sequence). This CDR3 is built from 14 residues. J was trimmed by 2 bases and V by 0 bases; bases with no gene match: 3. The CDR3 sequence is CAWSVGQGPYEQYF. CDR3 sequence (DNA): TGTGCCTGGAGTGTCGGACAGGGACCCTACGAGCAGTACTTC.

This sequence joins TRBV11-1 and TRBJ2-3; tentatively, D is TRBD1 (5 bases). Trimming removed 8 bases from V and 6 bases from J, with 9 bases in between. CDR1 and CDR2 from the germline V gene are SGHAT and FQDESV (reference sequence). CDR3 length equals 11 residues. The CDR3 nucleotides are TGTGCCAGCGTGGGGCCGGATACGCAGTATTTT. Its translation: CASVGPDTQYF.

The genes are TRBV9 and TRBJ1-1; D unresolved. The CDR3 contains 14 residues. Germline V lookup: CDR1 SGDLS, CDR2 YYNGEE. Trimming shortened V by 1 base and J by 5 bases, and 12 bases separated the two germline ends. The CDR3 DNA reads as TGTGCCAGCAGCGTAAGTAGTGGAGGGACTGAAGCTTTCTTT. This encodes CASSVSSGGTEAFF.